This paragraph reports one TCR beta chain. The sample originates from a study of cytomegalovirus exposure and HLA in healthy donors. Primers: 60 Vbeta forward and 13 Jbeta reverse. Data came from immunoSEQ multiplex PCR; TCRdb stores just in-frame clones and leaves some out. This sample has about 140,000 clones, with around 81% found just once. V lost 0 bases and J lost 4, with 13 bases in between. The germline V gene has CDR1 GTSNPN and CDR2 SVGIG (reference sequence). The CDR3 consists of 15 residues. This chain uses TRBV30 with TRBJ1-5, with D possibly matching TRBD1 (6 bases). This clonotype originated in a male donor in good health and CMV-seronegative. Sequencing was performed on PBMCs. CDR3: CAWSVWGGANQPQHF. The CDR3, as DNA: TGTGCCTGGAGTGTATGGGGGGGGGCGAATCAGCCCCAGCATTTT.